This entry features one T cell receptor (beta chain) sequence. Its antigen is not known. TCRdb reprocessed the PCR reads via MiXCR. The sample includes 15,000 to 20,000 clones, 25% of them seen just once. With 1 base clipped from V and 4 bases from J, the junction kept 4 bases outside the gene matches. There are 16 residues in the CDR3. This entry comes from a study of metastatic and nonmetastatic thyroid tumors. Overall study results and limits: TCR beta diversity was reportedly significantly higher in malignant thyroid tumors than benign nodules, in blood and tumor.

Patients had received no treatment of any kind before thyroid surgery. Sequencing input: adjacent normal tissue. This TCR derives from a female donor with papillary thyroid cancer or a benign thyroid nodule (not recorded which). Some clones in this sample may be carry-over from other donors' samples. The chain recombines TRBV12-3 or TRBV12-4 with TRBJ2-5; TRBD2 matches 12 bases. The CDR3 DNA follows: TGTGCCAGCAGTTTAGGTCTAGCGGGGGGGCCAGAGACCCAGTACTTC. It yields the protein CASSLGLAGGPETQYF.